This T cell receptor (beta chain) was found in a study of blood T cell repertoires in COVID-19. Across the study: Sample material is recorded as cDNA or gDNA derived from T cells, B-cell-depleted T cells, or PBMCs.

Ten or more counts support this clone. CDR3 length: 12 residues. Per germline, CDR1 MNHEY and CDR2 SVGEGT. V was trimmed by 6 bases and J by 11 bases, leaving 16 bases between them. Some clones are missing from TCRdb's copy, which holds only in-frame ones; the method was immunoSEQ multiplex PCR. The table lists 160,000 or so clones, roughly 75% of them singletons. This sequence originates from a man aged 65 to 79 with active or convalescent COVID-19. The V and J genes are TRBV6-2 or TRBV6-3 and TRBJ1-1; D is possibly TRBD1 (5 bases). Sequenced material: peripheral blood. Here the CDR3 reads CASSLTGQGAFF. The DNA for the CDR3 is TGTGCCAGCAGCCTTACTGGACAAGGGGCTTTCTTT.